This T cell receptor beta chain was documented in a study of control samples from healthy donors and cancer patients. The protocol was immunoSEQ multiplex PCR, while the TCRdb copy is restricted to in-frame clones and leaves out a portion. The sample has about 150,000 clones, more than 85% seen once. The CDR3 runs 16 residues. Looked up from germline, CDR1 is SGHNT and CDR2 is YYREEE (reference sequence). V lost 3 bases, J lost 5 bases, and 11 bases stayed unmatched. The material sequenced was blood. The receptor was derived from a man aged 18 to 29 in good health. J is TRBJ1-3 and V is TRBV5-4; TRBD1 aligns across 7 bases. The CDR3 sequence: CASSSLDEGARNTIYF. In DNA, the CDR3 is TGTGCCAGCAGCTCCCTTGACGAGGGGGCTAGAAACACCATATATTTT.